The 16 T cell receptor beta chains listed next were all sequenced from one sample in a study of cytomegalovirus exposure and HLA in healthy donors. The PCR ran on 60 Vbeta and 13 Jbeta primers. The protocol was immunoSEQ multiplex PCR, while the TCRdb copy is restricted to in-frame clones and leaves out a portion. The data show some 76,000 clones, just over 85% seen once. Material for sequencing was PBMCs. These receptors were collected from a woman under 40 in good health and CMV-seronegative.

V and J are TRBV19 and TRBJ2-1, with D unresolved. V lost 6 bases, J lost 5 bases, and 8 bases lay in between. This CDR3 region has 12 residues. Germline assignment: CDR1 LNHDA and CDR2 SQIVND (reference sequence). This chain's CDR3 is CASSRRDNEQFF. The DNA for the CDR3 is TGTGCCAGTAGCCGACGGGACAATGAGCAGTTCTTC. The complete variable domain, with remaining parts taken from reference TRBV19 and TRBJ2-1, reads DGGITQSPKYLFRKEGQNVTLSCEQNLNHDAMYWYRQDPGQGLRLIYYSQIVNDFQKGDIAEGYSVSREKKESFPLTVTSAQKNPTAFYLCASSRRDNEQFFGPGTRLTVL.

J is TRBJ2-3 and V is TRBV10-1; TRBD1 agrees at 12 bases. Germline CDR1 and CDR2: WNHNN and SYGVQD (reference sequence). The CDR3 covers 17 residues. Trimming removed 3 bases from V and 1 base from J; junction bases left unmatched: 5. CDR3 amino acids: CASSDPGTGGGTDTQYF. Here the CDR3 DNA reads TGCGCCAGCAGTGATCCCGGGACAGGGGGCGGCACAGATACGCAGTATTTT.

The V and J genes are TRBV6-1 and TRBJ2-2; D gene unclear. The CDR3 loop spans 13 amino acids. Germline CDR1 and CDR2: MNHNS and SASEGT. V lost 1 base to trimming and J lost 7 bases, with 7 bases between them. Written as DNA, the CDR3 is TGTGCCAGCAGTGAAGATATGAGCGGGGAGCTGTTTTTT. Its protein product is CASSEDMSGELFF.

This clone is a singleton in its sample. The genes are TRBV4-1 and TRBJ2-3; maybe TRBD2 (6 bases). Germline lookup yields CDR1 MGHRA and CDR2 YSYEKL. V lost 1 base and J lost 2, with 10 bases in between. This CDR3 has 15 residues. The CDR3 loop is CASSQVSGDTDTQYF. CDR3 bases: TGCGCCAGCAGCCAAGTCTCGGGGGACACAGATACGCAGTATTTT.

CDR3 DNA sequence: TGTGCCAGCAGCCAAGAGAGGCAGGGTGGGACCCAGTACTTC. Translating gives CASSQERQGGTQYF. The chain employs TRBV14 and TRBJ2-5; the D gene is possibly TRBD1 (5 bases). The CDR3 contains 14 residues. V dropped 0 bases and J dropped 7 bases, with 12 bases sitting between them. Germline V lookup: CDR1 SGHDN, CDR2 FVKESK.

Comments on this clone: The sample has other DNA sequences that encode this CDR3 too. This chain joins TRBV9 and TRBJ2-7, with a tentative D call TRBD2 (5 bases). The CDR3 spans 15 residues. Germline V gives CDR1 SGDLS, CDR2 YYNGEE. V was pared by 0 bases and J by 0 bases, with 10 bases between. Here the CDR3 reads CASSVGGPSSYEQYF. As DNA, the CDR3 is TGTGCCAGCAGCGTAGGAGGGCCATCCTCCTACGAGCAGTACTTC.

The chain carries TRBV6-1 and TRBJ2-7, with a weak D call TRBD1 (6 bases). The CDR3 has 16 amino acids. Germline values: CDR1 MNHNS, CDR2 SASEGT. The V and J ends lost 4 bases and 3 bases respectively, with 19 bases between them. In DNA, the CDR3 is TGTGCCAGCAGTGTTTTTGCAGGGGAAATTGGCTACGAGCAGTACTTC. Translating gives CASSVFAGEIGYEQYF.

The chain links TRBV25-1 to TRBJ1-1; maybe TRBD1 (6 bases). Germline CDR1 is MGHDK and CDR2 is SYGVNS. The CDR3 sequence is 15 residues long. With 4 bases removed from V and 0 bases from J, the gap between germline ends came to 12 bases. CDR3 region: CASSGRGGVNTEAFF. CDR3 nucleotides: TGTGCCAGCAGTGGTCGGGGGGGCGTGAACACTGAAGCTTTCTTT.

This chain links TRBV2 with TRBJ2-2, with D perhaps TRBD1 (5 bases). Per the germline V gene, CDR1 is SNHLY and CDR2 is FYNNEI. The CDR3 consists of 16 residues. V was cut by 4 bases and J by 1 base, with 13 bases left in between. CDR3 amino acids: CASSGHDSQNTGELFF. The CDR3 coding sequence is TGTGCCAGCAGTGGGCATGACAGCCAGAACACCGGGGAGCTGTTTTTT.

In nucleotides, the CDR3 is TGCGCCAGCAGCTTTAACCCGGCAGCGGAGACCCAGTACTTC. As protein: CASSFNPAAETQYF. The rearrangement joins TRBV5-1 to TRBJ2-5; no clear D. The CDR3 sequence is 14 residues long. Trimming shortened V by 2 bases and J by 5 bases, and 13 bases separated the two germline ends. The germline V gene has CDR1 SGHRS and CDR2 YFSETQ.

By share, this clone ranks as medium-sized. The chain recombines TRBV21-1 with TRBJ2-2; the table's D call of TRBD2 was not tested on the DNA. TRBV21-1 is classified as a pseudogene. The CDR3 has 16 residues. The CDR3 loop reads CASSITSGSGTGELFF. The CDR3 DNA reads TGTGCCAGCAGCATAACTAGCGGGAGCGGGACCGGGGAGCTGTTTTTT.

The chain carries TRBV6-1 and TRBJ2-5, with 13 bases fitting TRBD2. With V trimmed by 0 bases and J by 5 bases, 3 bases remained unmatched. Germline V gene data show CDR1 as MNHNS and CDR2 as SASEGT. The CDR3 sequence is 16 residues long. CDR3 sequence: CASSEAGTSGKETQYF. The CDR3 nucleotides are TGTGCCAGCAGTGAAGCTGGGACTAGCGGGAAGGAGACCCAGTACTTC.

This clone was counted once. V usage is TRBV30 and J usage is TRBJ2-2; TRBD1 is a possible D gene (6 bases). The CDR3 runs to 16 residues. Germline CDR1 is GTSNPN and CDR2 is SVGIG (reference sequence). V lost 4 bases and J 9 bases, leaving 24 bases between the germline ends. CDR3 DNA sequence: TGTGCCTGGACTTATAGACGACGGGACAAACCCTGGGAGCTGTTTTTT. Encoded protein: CAWTYRRRDKPWELFF.

The chain employs TRBV5-1 and TRBJ2-7, with D possibly TRBD1 on 7 matching bases. CDR3 length equals 15 residues. Germline loops: CDR1 SGHRS, CDR2 YFSETQ. The ends were cut back, 0 bases at V and 0 bases at J, with 10 bases in the middle. CDR3 sequence (DNA): TGCGCCAGCAGCTTGGGCGGGACAGTCTCCTACGAGCAGTACTTC. Encoded protein: CASSLGGTVSYEQYF.

This clone has just a few counts. This sequence joins TRBV2 and TRBJ2-1; 9 bases match TRBD1. V was clipped by 5 bases and J by 4 bases; unmatched bases: 3. Germline CDR1 and CDR2: SNHLY and FYNNEI. This CDR3 is built from 14 residues. DNA of the CDR3: TGTGCCAGCAGTAGCGGGACAGGGTACAATGAGCAGTTCTTC. Protein: CASSSGTGYNEQFF.

The V gene is TRBV7-3, the J gene TRBJ2-3, with D possibly matching TRBD2 (6 bases). This CDR3 region has 16 residues. Trimming removed 5 bases from V and 5 bases from J, with 20 bases in between. Looked up from germline, CDR1 is SGHTA and CDR2 is FQGTGA. The CDR3 DNA sequence: TGTGCCAGCAGCCCTGGGTCGGGGGTCGGGTTAGATACGCAGTATTTT. Translated, it gives CASSPGSGVGLDTQYF.